The 22 T cell receptor beta chains below come from one sample, sequenced in a study of shared clonotypes between healthy human individuals. Only in-frame clones appear in the TCRdb table, and some are missing; sequencing was by immunoSEQ multiplex PCR. This sample has roughly 2.1 million clones, with about 93% found just once. Positive CCR7 selection of CD45RO-negative cells yielded the naive CD8 cells, and terminally differentiated effector memory CD45RA+ cells were excluded. Sequencing input: naive CD8+ T cells from PBMCs. Every receptor here comes from a man aged 18 to 29 in good health. Some clones in this sample may be carry-over from other donors' samples.

The chain links TRBV28 to TRBJ2-7; 11 bases fit TRBD2. The CDR3 extends over 15 amino acids. The V gene end was trimmed by 9 bases and the J gene end by 2 bases; junction bases not matched to a gene: 9. In germline, CDR1 is MDHEN, CDR2 SYDVKM. The CDR3 region is CASTIALAGAYEQYF. The DNA of the CDR3 is TGTGCCAGTACTATTGCACTAGCGGGGGCCTACGAGCAGTACTTC.

This rearrangement joins TRBV19 to TRBJ1-5; TRBD1 matches at 8 bases. The length of the CDR3 is 17 residues. Germline CDR1 is LNHDA and CDR2 is SQIVND (reference sequence). V lost 7 bases and J lost 3; bases outside the gene matches: 14. CDR3 DNA sequence: TGTGCCAGTATAAGGACAGGGAGGTTATCTGACAATCAGCCCCAGCATTTT. This gives the protein CASIRTGRLSDNQPQHF.

In the case of this clone: At the DNA level, this CDR3 is encoded by other sequences in the same sample as well. The genes are TRBV4-1 and TRBJ2-7, with unresolved D. The CDR3 is made up of 13 amino acids. The germline V gene has CDR1 MGHRA and CDR2 YSYEKL. Trimming pared 2 bases from V and 0 bases from J, leaving 5 bases between. The CDR3 nucleotides are TGCGCCAGCAGCCAAAGAGGCTCCTACGAGCAGTACTTC. It yields the protein CASSQRGSYEQYF.

This chain links TRBV11-2 with TRBJ2-7; D possibly corresponds to TRBD2 (5 bases). V was trimmed by 5 bases and J by 2 bases, leaving 19 bases between them. Germline V CDR1 and CDR2: SGHAT, FQNNGV. The CDR3 has 16 residues. The CDR3 reads CASSTDERLNPYEQYF. CDR3 DNA sequence: TGTGCCAGCAGCACCGACGAGAGACTAAATCCCTACGAGCAGTACTTC.

This chain joins TRBV7-3 and TRBJ1-1; D possibly corresponds to TRBD1 (5 bases). Trimming stripped 5 bases from V and 5 bases from J, with 12 bases between. Germline V gene data show CDR1 as SGHTA and CDR2 as FQGTGA. This CDR3 spans 13 amino acids. CDR3: CASSTEWGTEAFF. The CDR3 DNA sequence: TGTGCCAGCAGCACAGAGTGGGGGACTGAAGCTTTCTTT.

The chain couples TRBV18 to TRBJ1-5; 7 bases are a match to TRBD1. The CDR3 is 14 residues long. The germline V gene encodes CDR1 KGHSH and CDR2 LQKENI. The J segment lost 8 bases and the V segment lost 2 bases, leaving 6 bases of the junction unmatched. As DNA, the CDR3 is TGTGCCAGCTCACCAATAGGGACAGTCGAGCCCCAGCATTTT. This codes for CASSPIGTVEPQHF.

V gene TRBV28 combines with J gene TRBJ2-4, with TRBD1 as a possible D gene (5 bases). Trimming stripped 6 bases from V and 2 bases from J, with 11 bases between. CDR3 length equals 14 residues. Per the germline V gene, CDR1 is MDHEN and CDR2 is SYDVKM. CDR3 DNA sequence: TGTGCCAGCAGCCCCACAGGTTCCAAAAACATTCAGTACTTC. It codes for CASSPTGSKNIQYF. The entire variable domain, with the rest obtained from reference TRBV28 and TRBJ2-4, is as follows: DVKVTQSSRYLVKRTGEKVFLECVQDMDHENMFWYRQDPGLGLRLIYFSYDVKMKEKGDIPEGYSVSREKKERFSLILESASTNQTSMYLCASSPTGSKNIQYFGAGTRLSVL.

This rearrangement joins TRBV15 to TRBJ1-5, with D possibly matching TRBD1 (6 bases). V was trimmed by 3 bases and J by 4 bases, leaving 16 bases between them. CDR3 length equals 16 residues. Per the germline V gene, CDR1 is LNHNV and CDR2 is YYDKDF (reference sequence). CDR3 nucleotides: TGTGCCACCAGCAGTCCGCTGGGGCAGGGGAATCAGCCCCAGCATTTT. Protein product: CATSSPLGQGNQPQHF.

The J gene is TRBJ1-2, the V gene TRBV5-6, with no clear D. This CDR3 is 14 amino acids long. V lost 2 bases to trimming and J lost 4 bases, with 12 bases between them. CDR1 and CDR2 (germline): SGHDT, YYEEEE. This CDR3 reads CASSFAPAVYGYTF. CDR3 nucleotide sequence: TGTGCCAGCAGCTTTGCACCCGCCGTCTATGGCTACACCTTC.

The chain recombines TRBV28 with TRBJ2-2; weak D call: TRBD1 (5 bases). This CDR3 spans 15 amino acids. Trimming cost V 5 bases and J 6 bases, with 16 bases left between them. Germline values: CDR1 MDHEN, CDR2 SYDVKM. The CDR3 spells CASSLTFQGAGELFF. The CDR3 DNA follows: TGTGCCAGCAGTCTCACTTTCCAGGGTGCCGGGGAGCTGTTTTTT.

This chain links TRBV11-1 with TRBJ2-7; D gene unclear. The V end was cut by 0 bases, the J end by 4 bases, with 10 bases between. Germline V lookup: CDR1 SGHAT, CDR2 FQDESV (reference sequence). CDR3 length: 14 residues. The CDR3 here is CASSLAGRPYEQYF. CDR3 in DNA: TGTGCCAGCAGCTTAGCGGGAAGACCGTACGAGCAGTACTTC.

V gene TRBV7-9 combines with J gene TRBJ2-5; D gene ambiguous. The germline CDR1 and CDR2 sequences are SEHNR and FQNEAQ (reference sequence). With 8 bases removed from V and 2 bases from J, the gap between germline ends came to 9 bases. CDR3 length equals 12 residues. The CDR3 here is CASGGRQETQYF. The CDR3 bases are TGTGCCAGCGGTGGCAGACAAGAGACCCAGTACTTC. The full variable domain, rest sourced from reference TRBV7-9 and TRBJ2-5, is DTGVSQNPRHKITKRGQNVTFRCDPISEHNRLYWYRQTLGQGPEFLTYFQNEAQLEKSRLLSDRFSAERPKGSFSTLEIQRTEQGDSAMYLCASGGRQETQYFGPGTRLLVL.

In its sample, this clone was seen once. This chain links TRBV27 with TRBJ1-2; the match to TRBD1 covers 7 bases. V lost 2 bases, J lost 6 bases, and 12 bases stayed unmatched. Germline-derived CDR1 and CDR2 are MNHEY and SMNVEV (reference sequence). This CDR3 comprises 16 residues. The CDR3 region is CASSLIPGGGLDGYTF. DNA of the CDR3: TGTGCCAGCAGTTTAATTCCAGGGGGAGGGTTGGATGGCTACACCTTC.

The chain joins TRBV18 to TRBJ2-7; D is perhaps TRBD1 (5 bases). The germline V gene encodes CDR1 KGHSH and CDR2 LQKENI. Trimming took off 0 bases at V and 0 bases at J, with 15 bases between the two ends. This CDR3 region has 17 residues. The CDR3 DNA sequence: TGTGCCAGCTCACCACCTTACGCCCAGGGCCTCTCCTACGAGCAGTACTTC. Amino acid sequence: CASSPPYAQGLSYEQYF.

The V gene is TRBV6-1, the J gene TRBJ2-1; tentatively, D is TRBD1 (7 bases). The CDR3 totals 15 residues. Trimming took 6 bases from V and 4 from J, leaving 16 bases between them. In germline, CDR1 is MNHNS, CDR2 SASEGT. CDR3 coding DNA: TGTGCCAGCAGGGAGGGGGACAGCTTGTACAATGAGCAGTTCTTC. Encoded protein: CASREGDSLYNEQFF.

V usage is TRBV19 and J usage is TRBJ2-1, with 9 nucleotides matching TRBD2. Per the germline V gene, CDR1 is LNHDA and CDR2 is SQIVND (reference sequence). V was pared by 1 base and J by 10 bases, with 8 bases of the junction left unmatched. This CDR3 region has 15 residues. The CDR3 nucleotides are TGTGCCAGTAGTATAGTTCCGGGACTAGCTATGGAGCAGTTCTTC. Amino acid sequence: CASSIVPGLAMEQFF.

The chain is built from TRBV28 and TRBJ1-5, with no clear D. The germline CDR1 and CDR2 sequences are MDHEN and SYDVKM. Trimming took off 10 bases at V and 2 bases at J, with 18 bases between the two ends. The CDR3 contains 15 residues. In nucleotides, the CDR3 is TGTGCCACCTACCGAATGCGGGGAGGCAATCAGCCCCAGCATTTT. It yields the protein CATYRMRGGNQPQHF.

V and J are TRBV27 and TRBJ2-6; weak D call: TRBD2 (6 bases). The CDR3 contains 16 residues. Trimming stripped 3 bases from V and 5 bases from J, with 14 bases between. In germline, CDR1 is MNHEY, CDR2 SMNVEV (reference sequence). CDR3 protein: CASSLAGREWANVLTF. In DNA, the CDR3 is TGTGCCAGCAGTTTGGCGGGGCGTGAATGGGCCAACGTCCTGACTTTC.

The gene calls are TRBV28 and TRBJ1-4; possibly TRBD1 for D (5 bases). The CDR3 contains 16 residues. Germline loops: CDR1 MDHEN, CDR2 SYDVKM. V lost 6 bases, J lost 8 bases, and 22 bases lay in between. DNA for the CDR3: TGTGCCAGCAGGACGTGGACCGGGGGGTTAGGGGAAAAACTGTTTTTT. This encodes CASRTWTGGLGEKLFF.

The rearrangement uses TRBV5-1 and TRBJ2-5, with a tentative D call TRBD2 (6 bases). The DNA end favors TRBJ2-7, so the J call may be wrong. The CDR3 sequence is 14 residues long. Germline V gene data show CDR1 as SGHRS and CDR2 as YFSETQ. The CDR3 nucleotides are TGCGCCAGCAGCCCTGGAGGTAGCGGCCACGAGCAGTACTTC. Encoded protein: CASSPGGSGHEQYF.

This sequence joins TRBV5-4 and TRBJ2-4; 9 nucleotides line up with TRBD1. V lost 0 bases, J lost 5 bases, and 3 bases stayed unmatched. Germline CDR1 and CDR2: SGHNT and YYREEE (reference sequence). This CDR3 contains 15 residues. DNA of the CDR3: TGTGCCAGCAGCTTGGCCGGACAGGGGCAAAACATTCAGTACTTC. It specifies CASSLAGQGQNIQYF.

This rearrangement joins TRBV7-8 to TRBJ1-3; the D is unclear. In germline, CDR1 is SGHVS, CDR2 FQNEAQ. The germline V and J ends were trimmed by 1 base and 2 bases, with 12 bases remaining between them. The CDR3 runs to 16 residues. Here the CDR3 reads CASSLVVRPTGNTIYF. In nucleotides, the CDR3 is TGTGCCAGCAGCTTAGTAGTCAGGCCCACTGGAAACACCATATATTTT.